This TCR beta chain was captured in a study of Ad26.COV2.S vaccination and SARS-CoV-2 variants. Looking at the study overall: Once, or twice with 56 days between doses, Ad26.COV2.S was given intramuscularly.

Data came from immunoSEQ multiplex PCR; TCRdb stores just in-frame clones and leaves some out. This table has 290,000 or so clones, more than 70% appearing once. The count of this clone is one. What it binds is not known. Study results and caveats: Substantial response breadth was reportedly seen for spike-specific CD8+ and CD4+ T cells after vaccination.

Treatment noted: 15 to 20 received Ad26.COV2.S at low or high dose, single or two shots; 5 received placebo; per-sample allocation not given. The study sampled participants on day 63 after the first vaccine or placebo injection. Within Boston, the person who donated was an adult of 18-55 years. SARS-CoV-2 spike from the Wuhan strain was encoded by the vaccine, an Ad26 vector. J was trimmed by 6 bases and V by 2 bases; bases with no gene match: 9. The germline V gene encodes CDR1 MNHEY and CDR2 SVGAGI. The CDR3 has 15 amino acids. This TCR was sampled from a person aged 18-60 years who received the Ad26.COV2.S COVID-19 vaccine or a placebo. This material consisted of peripheral blood, taken in a trial of Ad26.COV2.S vaccine versus placebo. The rearrangement links TRBV6-5 to TRBJ1-1, with 7 positions matching TRBD1. The CDR3 here is CASSYLRQGLPEAFF. CDR3 nucleotide sequence: TGTGCCAGCAGTTACCTTCGACAGGGCTTGCCTGAAGCTTTCTTT.